This is a list of T cell receptor beta chains from one sample in a study of blood T cell repertoires in COVID-19. TCRdb keeps only in-frame clones here, not all; method: immunoSEQ multiplex PCR. Among about 300,000 clones listed, 85% to 90% were seen once. Input material: PBMCs or T cells enriched from blood (not recorded which). These receptors were taken from a man younger than 40 who had recovered from COVID-19. The CDR3 runs from the conserved cysteine through the conserved F or W. The D gene is left open where the match is weak. A row's size may be missing; if present it is once, few, many or a size class.

>TRBV30|.|TRBJ2-7|.
CAGNSVAYEQYF
TGTGCCGGCAACAGTGTAGCCTACGAGCAGTACTTC
>TRBV2|.|TRBJ1-1|.
CASSALAGRAEAFF
TGTGCCAGCAGTGCCTTGGCAGGGAGGGCTGAAGCTTTCTTT
>TRBV4-1|once|TRBJ2-3|TRBD1
CASRFRDRVATDTQYF
TGCGCCAGCAGATTCCGGGACAGGGTGGCCACAGATACGCAGTATTTT
>TRBV29-1|.|TRBJ2-3|TRBD1
CSADRAPTDTQYF
TGCAGCGCAGACAGGGCCCCCACAGATACGCAGTATTTT
>TRBV19|.|TRBJ2-2|.
CASSIDRTVTGELFF
TGTGCCAGTAGTATAGATCGGACAGTGACCGGGGAGCTGTTTTTT
>TRBV12-3/TRBV12-4|.|TRBJ1-6|.
CAGAQFYNSPLHF
TGTGCCGGAGCGCAGTTCTATAATTCACCCCTCCACTTT
>TRBV7-9|.|TRBJ2-3|TRBD1
CASSSWTGGVEDTQYF
TGTGCCAGCAGCTCGTGGACAGGGGGGGTGGAAGATACGCAGTATTTT
>TRBV30|.|TRBJ1-6|TRBD1
CAWSDRGNSPLHF
TGTGCCTGGAGCGACAGGGGTAATTCACCCCTCCACTTT
>TRBV2|.|TRBJ1-1|.
CASWGVDTEAFF
TGTGCCAGCTGGGGGGTCGACACGGAAGCTTTCTTT
>TRBV6-5|.|TRBJ1-3|.
CASSWSQGISGNTIYF
TGTGCCAGCAGTTGGTCGCAGGGGATCTCTGGAAACACCATATATTTT
>TRBV19|.|TRBJ2-1|.
CASSSLGGWDNEQFF
TGTGCCAGTAGTAGCCTGGGAGGTTGGGACAATGAGCAGTTCTTC
>TRBV28|.|TRBJ2-1|TRBD2
CASRLAGGIEQFF
TGTGCCAGCAGACTAGCGGGGGGGATAGAGCAGTTCTTC
>TRBV9|.|TRBJ2-7|TRBD1
CASSPWTGTYEQYF
TGTGCCAGCAGCCCTTGGACAGGGACCTACGAGCAGTACTTC
>TRBV6-5|.|TRBJ1-2|TRBD1
CASRKDRSYGYTF
TGTGCCAGCCGTAAGGACAGGTCCTATGGCTACACCTTC
>TRBV21-1|.|TRBJ1-3|.
CASRPDTLFRDTLFRDTIYF
TGTGCCAGCAGACCGGACACTCTCTTTCGGGACACTCTCTTTCGGGACACCATATATTTT
>TRBV27|.|TRBJ1-4|TRBD1
CASSLRQGQGEKLFF
TGTGCCAGCAGTCTGCGACAGGGTCAAGGGGAAAAACTGTTTTTT
>TRBV19|.|TRBJ1-2|TRBD1
CASSIVGQGEGYTF
TGTGCCAGTAGTATAGTGGGACAGGGGGAGGGCTACACCTTC
>TRBV7-9|once|TRBJ1-2|TRBD1
CASSLEDRAPNYGYTF
TGTGCCAGCAGCTTAGAGGACAGGGCGCCCAACTATGGCTACACCTTC
>TRBV5-1|.|TRBJ1-2|.
CASSLSPSYGYTF
TGCGCCAGCAGCTTGAGTCCCAGCTATGGCTACACCTTC
>TRBV28|.|TRBJ2-5|.
CASIGDPKQETQYF
TGTGCCAGCATCGGTGATCCCAAGCAAGAGACCCAGTACTTC
>TRBV19|.|TRBJ2-3|.
CASSMRADSQTDTQYF
TGTGCCAGTAGTATGAGAGCGGACTCCCAGACAGATACGCAGTATTTT
>TRBV7-2|.|TRBJ2-7|TRBD2
CASSSRTSTYEQYF
TGTGCCAGCAGCTCCCGGACTAGCACCTACGAGCAGTACTTC
>TRBV11-2|.|TRBJ1-1|.
CASSFGTGFMNTEAFF
TGTGCCAGCAGCTTTGGAACAGGATTTATGAACACTGAAGCTTTCTTT
>TRBV19|.|TRBJ2-1|.
CASRTGRNEQFF
TGTGCCAGTAGGACAGGCAGGAATGAGCAGTTCTTC
>TRBV12-3/TRBV12-4|.|TRBJ1-5|.
CASSSQRSQPQHF
TGTGCCAGCAGTTCCCAGCGAAGTCAGCCCCAGCATTTT
>TRBV4-1|.|TRBJ2-7|.
CASSQAPGQTYEQYF
TGCGCCAGCAGCCAAGCCCCGGGACAAACGTACGAGCAGTACTTC
>TRBV3-1/TRBV3-2|.|TRBJ1-4|.
CASRLQGQAEKLFF
TGTGCCAGCAGACTGCAGGGTCAGGCTGAAAAACTGTTTTTT
>TRBV15|.|TRBJ1-2|.
CATGQSNYGYTF
TGTGCCACCGGACAGTCTAACTATGGCTACACCTTC
>TRBV4-1|.|TRBJ2-3|.
CASSQDLRAQQYF
TGCGCCAGCAGCCAAGATTTGAGGGCACAGCAGTATTTT
>TRBV10-1|.|TRBJ2-5|.
CASSQGFQETQYF
TGCGCCAGCAGCCAGGGATTCCAAGAGACCCAGTACTTC
>TRBV19|.|TRBJ1-2|TRBD1
CASTNRGQDYGYTF
TGTGCCAGTACCAACAGGGGGCAGGACTATGGCTACACCTTC
>TRBV18|.|TRBJ2-7|TRBD1
CASSPPGQGSYEQYF
TGTGCCAGCTCACCACCCGGACAGGGGTCATACGAGCAGTACTTC
>TRBV11-2|few|TRBJ2-7|TRBD1
CASSLGDSTYEQYF
TGTGCCAGCAGCCTAGGGGACAGCACCTACGAGCAGTACTTC
>TRBV4-1|.|TRBJ2-7|TRBD1
CASSQGQGSPYEQYF
TGCGCCAGCAGCCAAGGACAGGGTAGCCCCTACGAGCAGTACTTC
>TRBV6-5|.|TRBJ2-2|TRBD2
CASSYSGGDGELFF
TGTGCCAGCAGTTATTCGGGGGGGGATGGGGAGCTGTTTTTT
>TRBV12-3/TRBV12-4|.|TRBJ2-7|.
CASRFAGVGEQYF
TGTGCCAGCAGATTTGCAGGGGTCGGCGAGCAGTACTTC
>TRBV10-2|.|TRBJ1-2|TRBD1
CASRGQTSYGYTF
TGCGCCAGCAGGGGACAGACGAGCTATGGCTACACCTTC
>TRBV28|.|TRBJ1-5|TRBD1
CASSLTRTGRQPQHF
TGTGCCAGCAGTCTAACCCGGACAGGGCGACAGCCCCAGCATTTT
>TRBV21-1|.|TRBJ2-1|.
CASSILTSGRAVDEQFF
TGTGCCAGCAGCATACTCACTAGCGGGAGGGCCGTCGATGAGCAGTTCTTC
>TRBV7-9|.|TRBJ1-4|.
CASSPDTANEKLFF
TGTGCCAGCAGCCCGGACACGGCTAATGAAAAACTGTTTTTT
>TRBV25-1|once|TRBJ1-4|TRBD1
CASSEYGRGLTNEKLFF
TGTGCCAGCAGTGAATACGGCAGGGGGCTCACTAATGAAAAACTGTTTTTT
>TRBV2|.|TRBJ2-5|TRBD1
CASSGQGYETQYF
TGTGCCAGCAGTGGACAGGGGTACGAGACCCAGTACTTC
>TRBV7-6|few|TRBJ1-1|TRBD1
CASSLSSRGLAEAFF
TGTGCCAGCAGCTTATCTTCCAGGGGGCTTGCTGAAGCTTTCTTT
>TRBV19|.|TRBJ1-4|TRBD1
CASGDRALEKLFF
TGTGCCAGTGGGGACAGGGCTTTGGAAAAACTGTTTTTT
>TRBV6-5|.|TRBJ2-7|TRBD1
CASSTRGQGSYEQYF
TGTGCCAGCAGTACCCGGGGACAGGGCTCCTACGAGCAGTACTTC
>TRBV3-1/TRBV3-2|.|TRBJ2-7|TRBD2
CASSQLGLSGSNEQYF
TGTGCCAGCAGCCAGCTCGGTCTGAGCGGGAGTAACGAGCAGTACTTC
>TRBV25-1|.|TRBJ2-7|.
CASSGYPDKDYEQYF
TGTGCCAGCAGTGGCTACCCGGACAAAGACTACGAGCAGTACTTC
>TRBV5-1|.|TRBJ1-4|.
CASSLWASANEKLFF
TGCGCCAGCAGCTTGTGGGCCTCCGCAAATGAAAAACTGTTTTTT
>TRBV19|few|TRBJ2-7|.
CASSTLPAYEQYF
TGTGCCAGTAGTACGCTCCCAGCCTACGAGCAGTACTTC
>TRBV7-9|.|TRBJ1-1|.
CASSLAGEVTEAFF
TGTGCCAGCAGCTTAGCAGGGGAAGTGACTGAAGCTTTCTTT
>TRBV13|.|TRBJ2-7|TRBD1
CASSLTGGYEQYF
TGTGCCAGCAGCTTGACAGGGGGCTACGAGCAGTACTTC
>TRBV24-1|.|TRBJ1-2|TRBD1
CATSDRDRVNGYTF
TGTGCCACCAGTGACCGAGACAGGGTAAATGGCTACACCTTC
>TRBV7-2|.|TRBJ2-3|.
CASSLVAGKEADTQYF
TGTGCCAGCAGCTTAGTGGCGGGAAAAGAAGCAGATACGCAGTATTTT
>TRBV7-6|.|TRBJ2-7|TRBD2
CASSLGLANEQYF
TGTGCCAGCAGCTTGGGACTAGCGAACGAGCAGTACTTC